This T cell receptor beta chain comes out of a study of T cells in women clearing cervical HPV infection. CDR3 length: 13 residues. Germline values: CDR1 SGHDT, CDR2 YYEEEE. On this clone itself: The read comes to an end 3 residues before the CDR3 does, leaving the germline J gene to fill in the end.

Assay: immunoSEQ multiplex PCR; the TCRdb copy retains only in-frame clones and omits some. The sample holds 35,000 to 45,000 clones. The TCR sequence derives from a woman aged 18-70 years with a cervical HPV16 infection that either progressed to CIN3+ or cleared (not recorded which). The specimen sequenced was blood buffy coat. The rearrangement uses TRBV5-6 and TRBJ2-3, with D maybe TRBD1 (7 bases). The CDR3 bases that were read are TGTGCCAGCAGCGGGGGGACAGACCAGCCG. Protein product: CASSGGTDQP. The entire CDR3 sequence reads CASSGGTDQPQYF.